The clone carrying this TCR beta chain was picked up many times. The data derive from a study of CD8 T cells in ankylosing spondylitis. Via MiXCR, TCRdb re-called the 5' RACE reads, giving one row per CDR3 protein. The sample carries about 130,000 distinct CDR3 sequences, roughly 6.6% recorded once. CDR3 length: 14 amino acids. V was cut by 6 bases and J by 2 bases, with 13 bases left in between. The sequence was obtained from a male donor with ankylosing spondylitis or in good health (not recorded which). This chain connects TRBV12-3 or TRBV12-4 to TRBJ1-1; unclear D gene. Sequenced: blood, either unsorted or a sorted T cell fraction (not recorded which). In DNA, the CDR3 is TGTGCCAGCAGGCTCCAGTCTATCAACACTGAAGCTTTCTTT. This codes for CASRLQSINTEAFF.